The present TCR beta chain was sequenced within a study of human T cells and chemical hapten exposure. The overall study: Patients were mainly female, each with alopecia areata, totalis or universalis. Study findings and constraints: More PT1 expanded TCRs went with higher patch test scores.

Separate cDNA molecules received unique molecular identifiers, which the library attached to them. MiXCR was run by TCRdb on the RACE reads, yielding one entry per CDR3 protein. The sample includes about 110,000 distinct CDR3 sequences, less than 40% of them seen just once. Remarks on this clonotype: As yet, its antigen is unknown.

This sample's time point: patch test 3, about 24 weeks after DPC sensitization. Treatment reported: therapeutic diphenylcyclopropenone sensitization with weekly scalp DPC. People who gave samples had alopecia, were 18 to 70 years old, and were suitable for DPC. The CDR3 has 15 amino acids. The germline V gene encodes CDR1 MNHNY and CDR2 SVGAGI (reference sequence). With 5 bases clipped from V and 1 base from J, the junction kept 4 bases outside the gene matches. This clonotype was obtained from a man in his forties or fifties with alopecia areata. Some clones in this sample may be carry-over from other donors' samples. The chain has TRBV6-6 and TRBJ1-2; TRBD1 aligns across 10 bases. The sequenced sample was whole blood, obtained in connection with sensitization to the hapten diphenylcyclopropenone (DPC). In DNA form, the CDR3 reads TGTGCCAGCAGTCCTGGACAGGGGGGTAACTATGGCTACACCTTC. Its translation: CASSPGQGGNYGYTF.